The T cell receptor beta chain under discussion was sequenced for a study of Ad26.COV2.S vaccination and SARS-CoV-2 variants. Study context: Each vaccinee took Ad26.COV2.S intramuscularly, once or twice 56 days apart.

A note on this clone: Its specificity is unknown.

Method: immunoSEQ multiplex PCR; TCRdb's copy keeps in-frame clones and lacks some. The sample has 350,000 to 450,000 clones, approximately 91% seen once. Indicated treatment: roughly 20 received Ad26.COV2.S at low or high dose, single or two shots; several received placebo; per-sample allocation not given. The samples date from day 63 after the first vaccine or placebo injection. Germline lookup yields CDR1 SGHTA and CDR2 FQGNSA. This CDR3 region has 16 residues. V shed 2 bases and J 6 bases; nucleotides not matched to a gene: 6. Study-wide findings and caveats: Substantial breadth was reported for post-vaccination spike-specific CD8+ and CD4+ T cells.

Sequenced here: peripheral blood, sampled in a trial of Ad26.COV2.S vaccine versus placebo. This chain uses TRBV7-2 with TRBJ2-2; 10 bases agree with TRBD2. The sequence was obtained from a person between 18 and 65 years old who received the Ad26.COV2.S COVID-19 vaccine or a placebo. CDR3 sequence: CASSLPSGRAAGELFF. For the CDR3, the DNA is TGTGCCAGCAGCTTACCCAGCGGGAGGGCCGCCGGGGAGCTGTTTTTT.